The 10 T cell receptor beta chains below were found in one sample sequenced in a study of cytomegalovirus exposure and HLA in healthy donors. With 60 Vbeta and 13 Jbeta primers, the PCR was carried out. This table comes from immunoSEQ multiplex PCR, and its TCRdb copy is limited to in-frame clones, with some not included. This table lists about 130,000 clones. Sequencing was done on a sample of PBMCs. Source of these receptors: a woman aged 55-70 years in good health and CMV-seronegative.

The CDR3 DNA sequence: TGTGCCAGCAGCCGTGAGCTTGAAGCTTTCTTT. It yields the protein CASSRELEAFF. The chain links TRBV7-9 to TRBJ1-1; no clear D. The ends were cut back, 5 bases at V and 7 bases at J, with 8 bases in the middle. Germline values: CDR1 SEHNR, CDR2 FQNEAQ (reference sequence). There are 11 residues in the CDR3.

J is TRBJ2-1 and V is TRBV5-6; TRBD2 matches at 9 bases. Germline CDR1 reads SGHDT; CDR2 reads YYEEEE. Germline trimming cut 4 bases from V and 10 bases from J; bases unmatched to any gene: 6. This CDR3 spans 13 amino acids. The CDR3 DNA reads as TGTGCCAGCAGCCCCGGGACTAGCAGAGAGCAGTTCTTC. Translating gives CASSPGTSREQFF.

The chain carries TRBV10-1 and TRBJ1-4; 7 positions agree with TRBD1. The V gene end was trimmed by 7 bases and the J gene end by 8 bases; junction bases not matched to a gene: 13. CDR3 length: 15 residues. Germline assignment: CDR1 WNHNN and CDR2 SYGVQD (reference sequence). CDR3 sequence: CASIPLTGAREKLFF. In DNA, the CDR3 is TGCGCCAGCATACCACTTACAGGGGCAAGGGAAAAACTGTTTTTT.

This rearrangement joins TRBV5-5 to TRBJ1-4; D ambiguous. Germline V gene lookup returns CDR1 SGHKS and CDR2 YYEKEE (reference sequence). This CDR3 is built from 11 residues. V lost 3 bases, J lost 7 bases, and 4 bases lay in between. CDR3 in DNA: TGTGCCAGCAGCTCTTTTGAAAAACTGTTTTTT. Protein sequence: CASSSFEKLFF.

This chain joins TRBV7-9 and TRBJ1-4; tentative D call: TRBD1 (5 bases). V was pared by 5 bases and J by 0 bases, with 22 bases between. In germline, CDR1 is SEHNR, CDR2 FQNEAQ (reference sequence). The CDR3 spans 19 residues. CDR3 bases: TGTGCCAGCAGCCTTTTTACAGGACAATCAAGTTCAACTAATGAAAAACTGTTTTTT. Translating it yields CASSLFTGQSSSTNEKLFF.

V and J are TRBV5-1 and TRBJ1-1, with D perhaps TRBD1 (6 bases). CDR1 SGHRS and CDR2 YFSETQ come from the germline V gene. The CDR3 totals 13 residues. Trimming shortened V by 2 bases and J by 7 bases, and 12 bases separated the two germline ends. The CDR3 sequence is CASSFQGISEAFF. The CDR3 DNA follows: TGCGCCAGCAGCTTTCAGGGGATAAGTGAAGCTTTCTTT.

The chain joins TRBV5-4 to TRBJ1-2; TRBD1 matches at 9 bases. Trimming took 4 bases from V and 5 from J; bases not matched to a gene: 3. The CDR3 runs 13 residues. The germline V gene encodes CDR1 SGHNT and CDR2 YYREEE (reference sequence). CDR3 nucleotide sequence: TGTGCCAGCAGCCAGGGACAGGGTTATGGCTACACCTTC. This encodes CASSQGQGYGYTF.

The chain uses TRBV11-2 and TRBJ2-6; a weak D match, TRBD2 (6 bases). Trimming took off 3 bases at V and 6 bases at J, with 12 bases between the two ends. From germline, CDR1 is SGHAT and CDR2 FQNNGV. The CDR3 sequence is 15 residues long. The CDR3, as DNA: TGTGCCAGCAGCTTCATGGGGGGATCGGCCAACGTCCTGACTTTC. Its translation: CASSFMGGSANVLTF. The full variable domain, completed using reference TRBV11-2 and TRBJ2-6, is EAGVAQSPRYKIIEKRQSVAFWCNPISGHATLYWYQQILGQGPKLLIQFQNNGVVDDSQLPKDRFSAERLKGVDSTLKIQPAKLEDSAVYLCASSFMGGSANVLTFGAGSRLTVL.

The chain is built from TRBV7-2 and TRBJ2-1, with D hard to call. Germline V gives CDR1 SGHTA, CDR2 FQGNSA. The CDR3 sequence is 12 residues long. V gave up 5 bases and J gave up 2 bases, with 4 bases separating them. The CDR3 bases are TGTGCCAGCAGCCGTACCTACAATGAGCAGTTCTTC. This sequence encodes CASSRTYNEQFF.

The chain is built from TRBV28 and TRBJ2-1; 14 bases agree with TRBD2. The V segment lost 4 bases and the J segment 10 bases; nucleotides outside the gene matches: 18. This CDR3 is built from 19 residues. Germline V lookup: CDR1 MDHEN, CDR2 SYDVKM. The DNA of the CDR3 is TGTGCCAGCAGTTCGTATGGGACTAGCGGGAGTCGGATAGCTGGGGAGCAGTTCTTC. As protein: CASSSYGTSGSRIAGEQFF. Supplemented by reference TRBV28 and TRBJ2-1, the full variable domain reads DVKVTQSSRYLVKRTGEKVFLECVQDMDHENMFWYRQDPGLGLRLIYFSYDVKMKEKGDIPEGYSVSREKKERFSLILESASTNQTSMYLCASSSYGTSGSRIAGEQFFGPGTRLTVL.